This T cell receptor (beta chain) was sequenced for a study of T-cell reconstitution after alpha-beta-depleted transplantation in children. Findings and caveats of the study: Newly made T cells mostly supplied T-cell counts and diversity one year after transplant. Several hundred rapidly expanded clones from non-depleted graft cells reportedly supplied alpha-beta T cells about two months post-transplant.

Unique molecular identifiers tagged the TCRbeta library. TCRdb processed the PCR reads anew with MiXCR; each CDR3 protein has one entry. This repertoire shows hundreds of thousands of distinct CDR3 sequences, under 15% found once; its top ten account for 2.2%. The CDR3 loop spans 12 amino acids. Germline assignment: CDR1 SQVTM and CDR2 ANQGSEA. The V and J ends lost 6 bases and 6 bases, in that order; junction bases with no gene match: 5. Only a few counts were recorded for this clonotype. Its antigen is unknown. The sequencing used PBMCs, mostly from graft donor cells, collected 360 days after TCRalphabeta/CD19-depleted stem cell transplant. This sequence joins TRBV29-1 and TRBJ1-2; 9 nucleotides match TRBD1. The clonotype was recovered from a male patient under 18 who had a stem cell transplant for acute myeloid leukemia, so the T cells may come from the graft donor. The CDR3 bases are TGCAGCGTCGCGGACAGGGGAGATGGCTACACCTTC. It yields the protein CSVADRGDGYTF.